This T cell receptor beta chain was identified during a study of blood T cell repertoires in COVID-19. CDR1 is ENHRY and CDR2 is SYGVKD in the germline V gene. This CDR3 comprises 14 residues. Unmatched junction bases numbered 8, after V lost 2 bases and J lost 9 bases. The protocol was immunoSEQ multiplex PCR, while the TCRdb copy is restricted to in-frame clones and leaves out a portion. The data show some 200,000 clones, with roughly 80% seen just once and 9.5% to 15% held by the top ten. The clonotype originates from a woman of 80 years or more with COVID-19, enrolled during active disease. Sequencing used peripheral blood. The rearrangement joins TRBV10-3 to TRBJ2-5; 8 bases are a match to TRBD1. The CDR3 coding sequence is TGTGCCATCAGTGAGCGACAGGGGCCTAAGGCCCAGTACTTC. Translated, it gives CAISERQGPKAQYF.